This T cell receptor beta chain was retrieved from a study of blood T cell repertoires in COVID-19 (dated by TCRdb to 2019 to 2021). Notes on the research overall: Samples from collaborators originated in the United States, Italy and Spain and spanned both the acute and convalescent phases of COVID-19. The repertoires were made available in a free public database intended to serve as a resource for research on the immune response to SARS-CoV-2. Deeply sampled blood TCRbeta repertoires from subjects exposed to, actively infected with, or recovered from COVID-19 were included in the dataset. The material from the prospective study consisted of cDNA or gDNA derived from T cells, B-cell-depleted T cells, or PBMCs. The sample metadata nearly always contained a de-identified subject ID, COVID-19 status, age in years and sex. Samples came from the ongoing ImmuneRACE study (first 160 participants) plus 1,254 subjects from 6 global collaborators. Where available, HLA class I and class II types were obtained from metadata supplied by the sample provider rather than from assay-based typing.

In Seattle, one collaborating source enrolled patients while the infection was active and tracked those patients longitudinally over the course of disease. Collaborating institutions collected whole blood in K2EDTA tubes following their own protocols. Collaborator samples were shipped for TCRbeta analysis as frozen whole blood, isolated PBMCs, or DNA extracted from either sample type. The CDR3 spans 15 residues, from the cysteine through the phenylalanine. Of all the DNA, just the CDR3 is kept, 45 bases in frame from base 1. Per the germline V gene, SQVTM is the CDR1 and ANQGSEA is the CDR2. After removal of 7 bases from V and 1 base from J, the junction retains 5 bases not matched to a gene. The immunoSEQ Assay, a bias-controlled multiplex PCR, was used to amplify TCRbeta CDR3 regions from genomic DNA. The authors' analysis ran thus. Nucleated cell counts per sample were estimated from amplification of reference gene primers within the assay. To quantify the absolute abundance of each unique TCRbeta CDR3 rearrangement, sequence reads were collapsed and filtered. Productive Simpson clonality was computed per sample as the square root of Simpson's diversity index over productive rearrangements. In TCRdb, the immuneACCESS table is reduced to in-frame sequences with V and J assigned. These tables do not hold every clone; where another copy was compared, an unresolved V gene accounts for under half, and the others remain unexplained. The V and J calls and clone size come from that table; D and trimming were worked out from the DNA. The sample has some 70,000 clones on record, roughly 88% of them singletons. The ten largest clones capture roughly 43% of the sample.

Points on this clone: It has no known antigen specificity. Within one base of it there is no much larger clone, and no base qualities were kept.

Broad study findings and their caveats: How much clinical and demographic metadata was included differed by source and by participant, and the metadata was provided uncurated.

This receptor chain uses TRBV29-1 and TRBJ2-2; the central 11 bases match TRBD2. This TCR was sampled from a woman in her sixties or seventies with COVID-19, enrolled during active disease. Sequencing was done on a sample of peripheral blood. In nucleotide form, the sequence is TGCAGCGCCGAGACTAGCGGGGTGAACACCGGGGAGCTGTTTTTT. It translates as CSAETSGVNTGELFF.